This record looks at one T cell receptor beta chain sequence and its context. The sample belongs to a study of control samples from healthy donors and cancer patients. Only in-frame clones appear in the TCRdb table, and some are missing; sequencing was by immunoSEQ multiplex PCR. The repertoire holds some 51,000 clones, roughly 88% seen once, with approximately 3.4% in the top ten. V was shortened by 5 bases and J by 5 bases, with 5 bases between the two germline ends. Germline values: CDR1 KGHDR, CDR2 SFDVKD. The length of the CDR3 is 12 residues. The chain employs TRBV24-1 and TRBJ2-2; D is unclear. Specimen: blood. The TCR sequence derives from a man aged 50-60 years in good health. DNA for the CDR3: TGTGCCACCAGTGTAATTACCGGGGAGCTGTTTTTT. Translated: CATSVITGELFF.